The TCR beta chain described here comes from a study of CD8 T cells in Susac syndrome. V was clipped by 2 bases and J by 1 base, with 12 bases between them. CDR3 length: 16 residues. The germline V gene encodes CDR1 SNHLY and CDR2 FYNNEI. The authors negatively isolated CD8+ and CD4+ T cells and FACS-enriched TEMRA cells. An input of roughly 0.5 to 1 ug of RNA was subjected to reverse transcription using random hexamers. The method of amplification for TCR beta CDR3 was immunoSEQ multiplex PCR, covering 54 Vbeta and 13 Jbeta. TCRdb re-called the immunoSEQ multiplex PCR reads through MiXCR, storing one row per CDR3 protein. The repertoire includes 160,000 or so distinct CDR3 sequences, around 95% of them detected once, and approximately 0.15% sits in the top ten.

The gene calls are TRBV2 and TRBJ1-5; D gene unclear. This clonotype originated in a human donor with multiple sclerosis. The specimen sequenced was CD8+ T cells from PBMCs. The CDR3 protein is CASSELPPPSNQPQHF. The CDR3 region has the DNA TGTGCCAGCAGTGAACTCCCCCCACCGAGCAATCAGCCCCAGCATTTT. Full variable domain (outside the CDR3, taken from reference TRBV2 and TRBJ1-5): EPEVTQTPSHQVTQMGQEVILRCVPISNHLYFYWYRQILGQKVEFLVSFYNNEISEKSEIFDDQFSVERPDGSNFTLKIRSTKLEDSAMYFCASSELPPPSNQPQHFGDGTRLSIL.